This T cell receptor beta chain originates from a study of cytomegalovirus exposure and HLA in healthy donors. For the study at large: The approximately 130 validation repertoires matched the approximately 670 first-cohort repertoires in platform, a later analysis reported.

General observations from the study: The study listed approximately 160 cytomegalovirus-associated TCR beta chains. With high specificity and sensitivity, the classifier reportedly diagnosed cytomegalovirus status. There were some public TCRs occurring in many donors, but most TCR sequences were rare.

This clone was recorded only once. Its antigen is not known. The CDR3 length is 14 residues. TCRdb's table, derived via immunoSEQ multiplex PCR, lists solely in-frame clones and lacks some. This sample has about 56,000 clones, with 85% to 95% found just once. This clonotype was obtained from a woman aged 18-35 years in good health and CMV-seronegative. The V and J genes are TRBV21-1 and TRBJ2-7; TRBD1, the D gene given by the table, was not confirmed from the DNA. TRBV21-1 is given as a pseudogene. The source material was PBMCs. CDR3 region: CASSKSPVHYEQYF. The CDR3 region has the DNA TGTGCCAGCAGCAAAAGTCCTGTACACTACGAGCAGTACTTC.